A single sample is the source of the 11 T cell receptor beta chains below, sequenced in a study of shared clonotypes between healthy human individuals. Naive CD8 populations comprised CD45RO-negative cells positively selected for CCR7, excluding terminally differentiated effector memory CD45RA+ cells. Assay used: immunoSEQ multiplex PCR; TCRdb lists only in-frame clones, some missing. This sample carries about 590,000 clones, roughly 96% of them seen once, and the ten largest clones take 0.1% to 0.11%. The sequenced sample was naive CD8+ T cells sorted from blood. The receptors here all came from a woman between 25 and 40 years old in good health.

This sequence joins TRBV28 and TRBJ1-2; the match to TRBD1 covers 7 bases. With 7 bases clipped from V and 4 bases from J, the junction kept 15 bases outside the gene matches. This CDR3 has 16 residues. Germline CDR1 reads MDHEN; CDR2 reads SYDVKM. The CDR3: CASTTGQPSPLYGYTF. DNA of the CDR3: TGTGCCAGCACCACGGGACAGCCCTCGCCCCTCTATGGCTACACCTTC.

Turning to this clone: Other DNA variants within this sample encode the same CDR3. The V call is TRBV19, the J call TRBJ2-1; D perhaps matches TRBD2 (6 bases). Trimming took 3 bases from V and 7 from J, leaving 7 bases between them. The CDR3 spans 12 residues. Per germline, CDR1 LNHDA and CDR2 SQIVND (reference sequence). The CDR3, as DNA: TGTGCCAGTAGTATTGGGGGGAATGAGCAGTTCTTC. Translation: CASSIGGNEQFF. Full variable domain (missing parts from reference TRBV19 and TRBJ2-1): DGGITQSPKYLFRKEGQNVTLSCEQNLNHDAMYWYRQDPGQGLRLIYYSQIVNDFQKGDIAEGYSVSREKKESFPLTVTSAQKNPTAFYLCASSIGGNEQFFGPGTRLTVL.

The J gene is TRBJ2-5, the V gene TRBV7-8, with 7 bases aligning to TRBD2. This CDR3 is built from 13 residues. Germline CDR1 reads SGHVS; CDR2 reads FQNEAQ. The trim removed 5 bases at V and 5 bases at J, leaving 5 bases unmatched. The DNA of the CDR3 is TGTGCCAGCAGCCGGACTAGTAGGGAGACCCAGTACTTC. Encoded protein: CASSRTSRETQYF.

This rearrangement joins TRBV10-1 to TRBJ2-7; tentative D call: TRBD2 (5 bases). The CDR3 extends over 14 amino acids. V shed 4 bases and J shed 4 bases, with 14 bases lying between them. The germline gives CDR1 WNHNN, CDR2 SYGVQD (reference sequence). Written as DNA, the CDR3 is TGCGCCAGCAGTGCAACGGCGGGCCGGTACGAGCAGTACTTC. Protein sequence: CASSATAGRYEQYF.

The chain joins TRBV4-1 to TRBJ2-2; 7 bases match TRBD1. V lost 0 bases, J lost 6 bases, and 4 bases stayed unmatched. Per the germline V gene, CDR1 is MGHRA and CDR2 is YSYEKL. This CDR3 has 15 amino acids. This chain's CDR3 is CASSQEGQAPGELFF. Here the CDR3 DNA reads TGCGCCAGCAGCCAAGAAGGACAGGCCCCCGGGGAGCTGTTTTTT.

The gene calls are TRBV28 and TRBJ1-2; D is unclear. V lost 3 bases to trimming and J lost 10 bases, with 15 bases between them. Per germline, CDR1 MDHEN and CDR2 SYDVKM. This CDR3 region has 13 residues. CDR3 protein: CASSFAGNRVYTF. CDR3 sequence (DNA): TGTGCCAGCAGTTTTGCGGGGAATCGCGTCTACACCTTC.

The rearrangement joins TRBV15 to TRBJ2-3; 7 bases fit TRBD2. There are 15 residues in the CDR3. The germline CDR1 and CDR2 sequences are LNHNV and YYDKDF (reference sequence). After removal of 5 bases from V and 4 bases from J, the junction contained 9 bases not matched to a gene. CDR3: CATSGWREFSDTQYF. The CDR3 region has the DNA TGTGCCACCAGCGGGTGGCGGGAGTTTTCAGATACGCAGTATTTT.

This clone has only one observation. The rearrangement links TRBV5-4 to TRBJ1-2; D is uncertain. Trimming removed 4 bases from V and 3 bases from J, with 13 bases in between. Germline V gene lookup returns CDR1 SGHNT and CDR2 YYREEE (reference sequence). This CDR3 contains 14 residues. The CDR3, as DNA: TGTGCCAGCAGCCCCGAGCCGTCCGACTATGGCTACACCTTC. Translating it yields CASSPEPSDYGYTF.

Notes on this clone: This sample includes further DNA sequences coding for the same CDR3. The V call is TRBV27, the J call TRBJ2-1; tentative D call: TRBD1 (6 bases). V lost 3 bases to trimming and J lost 3 bases, with 9 bases between them. This CDR3 has 14 residues. CDR1 and CDR2 (germline): MNHEY, SMNVEV (reference sequence). CDR3 nucleotide sequence: TGTGCCAGCAGTTTGGGGACAATCTACAATGAGCAGTTCTTC. The encoded protein is CASSLGTIYNEQFF.

The chain employs TRBV6-6 and TRBJ1-5, with D unclear. Trimming pared 0 bases from V and 6 bases from J, leaving 12 bases between. There are 15 residues in the CDR3. CDR1 and CDR2 from the germline V gene are MNHNY and SVGAGI (reference sequence). The CDR3 region has the DNA TGTGCCAGCAGTTACTCGAGTGAAATGAGTCAGCCCCAGCATTTT. Its translation is CASSYSSEMSQPQHF.

The table lists this clone with a few counts. The rearrangement joins TRBV5-4 to TRBJ2-5; D is unresolved. The CDR3 has 13 residues. V was trimmed by 3 bases and J by 2 bases, leaving 8 bases between them. The germline gives CDR1 SGHNT, CDR2 YYREEE (reference sequence). DNA of the CDR3: TGTGCCAGCAGCTATGAGGCGCAAGAGACCCAGTACTTC. It translates to CASSYEAQETQYF. Full variable domain (remainder filled in from reference TRBV5-4 and TRBJ2-5): ETGVTQSPTHLIKTRGQQVTLRCSSQSGHNTVSWYQQALGQGPQFIFQYYREEENGRGNFPPRFSGLQFPNYSSELNVNALELDDSALYLCASSYEAQETQYFGPGTRLLVL.